What follows are 17 T cell receptor beta chains derived from one specimen sequenced in a study of OX40 agonist ivuxolimab in advanced cancers. Profiled with immunoSEQ multiplex PCR; TCRdb holds only in-frame clones, not every one. The sample has 65,000 to 90,000 clones, about four fifths seen once; the top ten hold more than 4.5%. Sequenced here: CD4+ or CD8+ T cells sorted from blood, sampled in a trial of the OX40 agonist ivuxolimab. All receptors come from an adult with an advanced solid tumor such as melanoma, head and neck, liver or kidney cancer.

V gene TRBV9 combines with J gene TRBJ2-2; D unclear. The CDR3 has 14 residues. Deletions cut 0 bases from V and 4 bases from J, with 7 bases between. The germline V gene encodes CDR1 SGDLS and CDR2 YYNGEE. Written as DNA, the CDR3 is TGTGCCAGCAGCGTAGGATCTTCCACCGGGGAGCTGTTTTTT. This gives the protein CASSVGSSTGELFF.

This chain uses TRBV28 with TRBJ2-1; D tentatively fits TRBD1 or TRBD2 (5 bases each). Trimming shortened V by 5 bases and J by 4 bases, and 18 bases separated the two germline ends. CDR3 size: 16 residues. Per germline, CDR1 MDHEN and CDR2 SYDVKM. The CDR3 bases are TGTGCCAGCAGTCAAGGGAGAAGGGGATTTTACAATGAGCAGTTCTTC. It is translated as CASSQGRRGFYNEQFF.

The chain employs TRBV9 and TRBJ2-1; the match to TRBD2 covers 12 bases. Unmatched junction bases numbered 9, after V lost 5 bases and J lost 9 bases. CDR1 and CDR2 from the germline V gene are SGDLS and YYNGEE. There are 15 residues in the CDR3. Here the CDR3 DNA reads TGTGCCAGCAGTCTAGCGGGGGGGCAGCGCGGTGAGCAGTTCTTC. Translated, it gives CASSLAGGQRGEQFF.

The chain's CDR3 is CASRLAGGSEQYF. In nucleotides, the CDR3 is TGTGCCAGTCGACTAGCGGGGGGGAGCGAGCAGTACTTC. This chain uses TRBV27 with TRBJ2-7, with 14 positions matching TRBD2. The germline V gene has CDR1 MNHEY and CDR2 SMNVEV (reference sequence). CDR3 size: 13 residues. J was trimmed by 6 bases and V by 9 bases; bases with no gene match: 4.

This clone was recorded a few times. The chain is built from TRBV28 and TRBJ2-7; D possibly corresponds to TRBD1 (6 bases). This CDR3 is built from 15 residues. Germline lookup yields CDR1 MDHEN and CDR2 SYDVKM. V was cut by 5 bases and J by 2 bases, with 16 bases left in between. CDR3 protein: CASSTRLRTAYEQYF. The CDR3 nucleotides read TGTGCCAGCAGTACCCGACTCCGGACAGCCTACGAGCAGTACTTC. The full variable domain, rest sourced from reference TRBV28 and TRBJ2-7, is DVKVTQSSRYLVKRTGEKVFLECVQDMDHENMFWYRQDPGLGLRLIYFSYDVKMKEKGDIPEGYSVSREKKERFSLILESASTNQTSMYLCASSTRLRTAYEQYFGPGTRLTVT.

The chain is built from TRBV10-3 and TRBJ2-3, with TRBD1 as a possible D gene (5 bases). The germline V and J ends were trimmed by 3 bases and 5 bases, with 12 bases remaining between them. The CDR3 extends over 14 amino acids. Germline CDR1 ENHRY, CDR2 SYGVKD. The CDR3: CAISDATGRDTQYF. The CDR3 bases are TGTGCCATCAGTGATGCCACAGGCCGAGATACGCAGTATTTT.

The V and J genes are TRBV7-2 and TRBJ2-7, with 11 bases matching TRBD2. After removal of 8 bases from V and 6 bases from J, the junction contained 9 bases not matched to a gene. The CDR3 covers 14 residues. From germline, CDR1 is SGHTA and CDR2 FQGNSA. The CDR3 reads CASQISGGAGEQYF. For the CDR3, the DNA is TGTGCCAGCCAAATTAGCGGGGGGGCTGGCGAGCAGTACTTC.

This chain connects TRBV6-5 to TRBJ2-3; 9 positions match TRBD2. The germline CDR1 and CDR2 sequences are MNHEY and SVGAGI. This CDR3 is 14 amino acids long. After removal of 5 bases from V and 3 bases from J, the junction contained 3 bases not matched to a gene. This chain's CDR3 is CASSQSGRTDTQYF. The CDR3 DNA is TGTGCCAGCAGTCAGAGCGGGAGGACAGATACGCAGTATTTT.

This chain links TRBV6-6 with TRBJ2-7; D may match TRBD1 or TRBD2 (5 bases each). Germline CDR1 MNHNY, CDR2 SVGAGI (reference sequence). Trimming cost V 8 bases and J 7 bases, with 12 bases left between them. The CDR3 loop spans 11 amino acids. The CDR3 sequence: CASGTSREQYF. The CDR3 DNA sequence: TGTGCCAGCGGGACGTCTCGGGAGCAGTACTTC.

This chain links TRBV7-3 with TRBJ1-1, with a possible D match to TRBD1 (5 bases). V was pared by 5 bases and J by 2 bases, with 12 bases between. The CDR3 sequence is 14 residues long. Germline-derived CDR1 and CDR2 are SGHTA and FQGTGA. Here the CDR3 DNA reads TGTGCCAGCAGCCCTACAGGTTCTAACACTGAAGCTTTCTTT. Its translation is CASSPTGSNTEAFF.

This sequence joins TRBV5-1 and TRBJ2-5; possible D gene TRBD1, 6 bases. The J call could be wrong; TRBJ2-7 is a better fit for the DNA end. CDR3 size: 13 residues. Germline V gene lookup returns CDR1 SGHRS and CDR2 YFSETQ. The CDR3 DNA is TGCGCCAGCAGCTTAATACAGGGATACGAGCAGTACTTC. Translating gives CASSLIQGYEQYF.

The V call is TRBV7-2, the J call TRBJ2-3; D call uncertain. The germline V and J ends were trimmed by 1 base and 3 bases, with 8 bases remaining between them. CDR3 size: 14 residues. Looked up from germline, CDR1 is SGHTA and CDR2 is FQGNSA. CDR3 DNA sequence: TGTGCCAGCAGCTTAGGGGTAAATACAGATACGCAGTATTTT. This gives the protein CASSLGVNTDTQYF.

The chain is built from TRBV15 and TRBJ2-7; TRBD2 is a possible D gene (6 bases). With 4 bases removed from V and 4 bases from J, the gap between germline ends came to 23 bases. The CDR3 sequence is 17 residues long. The germline gives CDR1 LNHNV, CDR2 YYDKDF (reference sequence). The DNA for the CDR3 is TGTGCCACCAGCACCGGAAGTCAGGCGGCGGGATATTACGAGCAGTACTTC. Translated: CATSTGSQAAGYYEQYF.

The chain links TRBV9 to TRBJ2-1; D may be TRBD1 or TRBD2 (7 bases each). Germline values: CDR1 SGDLS, CDR2 YYNGEE. The CDR3 has 16 residues. V was clipped by 4 bases and J by 4 bases, with 18 bases between them. Here the CDR3 reads CASSSPPGGGYNEQFF. The CDR3 region has the DNA TGTGCCAGCAGCTCTCCCCCAGGGGGGGGGTACAATGAGCAGTTCTTC.

The chain employs TRBV6-1 and TRBJ2-2, with D possibly being TRBD1 or TRBD2 (6 bases each). Germline CDR1 and CDR2: MNHNS and SASEGT. Trimming removed 3 bases from V and 2 bases from J, with 13 bases in between. The CDR3 consists of 16 residues. In DNA, the CDR3 is TGTGCCAGCAGTGACGGTCGGGGGCTAAACACCGGGGAGCTGTTTTTT. Protein sequence: CASSDGRGLNTGELFF.

J is TRBJ2-7 and V is TRBV7-2; a possible D gene is TRBD2 (5 bases). The CDR3 spans 15 residues. Germline CDR1 is SGHTA and CDR2 is FQGNSA. Trimming shortened V by 1 base and J by 2 bases, and 12 bases separated the two germline ends. This CDR3 reads CASSLEVTGTYEQYF. As DNA, the CDR3 is TGTGCCAGCAGCTTAGAGGTGACGGGGACCTACGAGCAGTACTTC.

The chain employs TRBV28 and TRBJ1-6; 7 bases match TRBD1. Germline values: CDR1 MDHEN, CDR2 SYDVKM. This CDR3 is 17 amino acids long. V gave up 3 bases and J gave up 6 bases; unmatched junction bases: 11. CDR3 sequence: CASSLQQGRGSNSPLHF. The CDR3 DNA reads TGTGCCAGCAGTTTGCAACAGGGGAGGGGGTCTAATTCACCCCTCCACTTT.